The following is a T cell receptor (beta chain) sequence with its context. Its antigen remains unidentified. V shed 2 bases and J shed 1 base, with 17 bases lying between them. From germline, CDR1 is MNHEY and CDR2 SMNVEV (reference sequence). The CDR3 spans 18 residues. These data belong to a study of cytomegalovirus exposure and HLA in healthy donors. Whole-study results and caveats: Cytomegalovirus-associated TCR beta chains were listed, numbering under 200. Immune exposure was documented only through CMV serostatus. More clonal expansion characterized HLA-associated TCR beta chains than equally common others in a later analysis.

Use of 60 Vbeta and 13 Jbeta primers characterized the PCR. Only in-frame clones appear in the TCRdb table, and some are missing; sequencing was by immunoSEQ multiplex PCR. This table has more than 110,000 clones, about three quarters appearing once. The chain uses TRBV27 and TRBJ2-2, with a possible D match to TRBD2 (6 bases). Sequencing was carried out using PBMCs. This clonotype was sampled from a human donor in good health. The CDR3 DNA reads TGTGCCAGCAGTTTAACACCCGGGACTTTCGAGAACACCGGGGAGCTGTTTTTT. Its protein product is CASSLTPGTFENTGELFF.